This T cell receptor (beta chain) was recovered during a study of neoadjuvant anti-PD-1 for oral cavity cancer. For the study at large: Patients mostly received three to four biweekly nivolumab doses at 3 mg/kg before surgery. Patients without progression got a fourth dose around day 43.

TCRdb's table, derived via immunoSEQ multiplex PCR, lists solely in-frame clones and lacks some. The sample has some 15,000 clones; about three fifths are singletons. V lost 4 bases to trimming and J lost 4 bases; unmatched junction nucleotides: 4. Germline lookup yields CDR1 SGHAT and CDR2 FQNNGV. CDR3 length: 17 amino acids. The specimen was PBMCs, collected before nivolumab (anti-PD-1) treatment. The source is a person aged 35 to 85 with oral cavity squamous cell carcinoma. The rearrangement links TRBV11-2 to TRBJ2-2; 15 bases map to TRBD2. The CDR3: CASSSRTSGGGTGELFF. The CDR3 nucleotides are TGTGCCAGCAGCTCACGGACTAGCGGGGGGGGCACCGGGGAGCTGTTTTTT.